The clone carrying this TCR beta chain occurred once. Its cognate antigen is unknown. PCR amplification relied on 60 Vbeta primers (plus 13 Jbeta primers). Sequencing used immunoSEQ multiplex PCR; TCRdb keeps in-frame clones, though not all of them. In the table there are about 150,000 clones, around 80% of which are singletons. The data belong to a study of cytomegalovirus exposure and HLA in healthy donors. Study details: Under 90% of around 400 genotyped donors fell in the Caucasian-associated ancestry cluster.

Study-wide findings and caveats: Sequencing likely caused a cluster of highly shared sequence variants.

The V end was cut by 0 bases, the J end by 5 bases, with 11 bases between. The CDR3 totals 14 residues. Germline V gene data show CDR1 as MNHEY and CDR2 as SVGAGI. The sequence was collected from a boy younger than 10 in good health and CMV-seronegative. Material for sequencing was PBMCs. The chain joins TRBV6-5 to TRBJ2-7; D gene unclear. The CDR3 protein is CASSYSGRINEQYF. In DNA form, the CDR3 reads TGTGCCAGCAGTTACTCTGGCAGGATAAACGAGCAGTACTTC.